This is a list of T cell receptor beta chains from one sample in a study of cytomegalovirus exposure and HLA in healthy donors. Sequenced by immunoSEQ multiplex PCR; TCRdb stores in-frame clones only, minus some. This listing includes about 140,000 clones. The material sequenced was PBMCs. The source is a man aged 35-49 years in good health and CMV-seronegative. Each CDR3 is given with its conserved first and last residue. The order of the fields is D gene, J gene, V gene, CDR3 DNA, CDR3 protein. The D gene is left open where the match is weak.

>NA|TRBJ2-7|TRBV2
TGTGCCAGCAGTGAATATTTAGAGAGAAAAGCCGACGAGCAGTACTTC
CASSEYLERKADEQYF
>NA|TRBJ1-1|TRBV7-2
TGTGCCAGCATCAAGGATCCCGCGGCGAACACTGAAGCTTTCTTT
CASIKDPAANTEAFF
>NA|TRBJ2-7|TRBV29-1
TGCAGCGTTGAACTCCCTCCGAGCTACGAGCAGTACTTC
CSVELPPSYEQYF
>TRBD1|TRBJ2-1|TRBV4-2
TGTGCCAGCAGCCAAGTAACAGGGACAGGTGCCTACAATGAGCAGTTCTTC
CASSQVTGTGAYNEQFF
>NA|TRBJ2-5|TRBV5-1
TGCGCCAGCAGCGGGTTCGGACATAACCAAGAGACCCAGTACTTC
CASSGFGHNQETQYF
>TRBD1|TRBJ1-4|TRBV9
TGTGCCAGCAGCGTCCACAGGGGGGTCAATGAAAAACTGTTTTTT
CASSVHRGVNEKLFF
>NA|TRBJ2-2|TRBV6-5
TGTGCCAGCAGAGCCGTACCGAACACCGGGGAGCTGTTTTTT
CASRAVPNTGELFF
>NA|TRBJ2-7|TRBV19
TGTGCCAGTAGCCGCGTCGGGGGCTCCTACGAGCAGTACTTC
CASSRVGGSYEQYF
>NA|TRBJ1-3|TRBV6-5
TGTGCCAGCAGTTACTCGGGAGGGAGGGGAAACACCATATATTTT
CASSYSGGRGNTIYF
>TRBD2|TRBJ2-7|TRBV2
TGTGCCAGGGGCGGGGGGAACGAGCAGTACTTC
CARGGGNEQYF
>TRBD1|TRBJ1-1|TRBV7-2
TGTGCCAGCAGCACGGACAGGGAGAACACTGAAGCTTTCTTT
CASSTDRENTEAFF
>TRBD1|TRBJ2-6|TRBV19
TGTGCCAGTAGTATTCAGGGGGCGACTGGGGCCAACGTCCTGACTTTC
CASSIQGATGANVLTF
>TRBD1|TRBJ1-5|TRBV7-2
TGTGCCAGCAGCTCGACAGGGGGGAGGCCCCAGCATTTT
CASSSTGGRPQHF
>TRBD1|TRBJ2-2|TRBV4-2
TGTGCCAGCAGCGAAAGAGCCGGGACAGGTGCCGGGGAGCTGTTTTTT
CASSERAGTGAGELFF
>NA|TRBJ2-3|TRBV6-5
TGTGCCAGCAGCCTCGGCGGGGGCGAGACAGATACGCAGTATTTT
CASSLGGGETDTQYF
>TRBD1|TRBJ2-1|TRBV6-5
TGTGCCAGCAGTTACTCGAACAGGGGGCTCATGTATGAGCAGTTCTTC
CASSYSNRGLMYEQFF
>NA|TRBJ1-1|TRBV5-6
TGTGCCAGCAGCTCGGAGGCCCGGAGAGCTTTCTTT
CASSSEARRAFF
>TRBD1|TRBJ1-2|TRBV6-4
TGTGCCAGCAGTGCCAGGACAGGGGGCGCAACCAATGGCTACACCTTC
CASSARTGGATNGYTF
>TRBD1|TRBJ2-1|TRBV6-1
TGTGCCAGCAGTGATAGTTGGACAGGGAGTCATGAGCAGTTCTTC
CASSDSWTGSHEQFF
>TRBD1|TRBJ2-3|TRBV5-1
TGCGCCAGCAGCACCCGACAGGGTGTCCCAGATACGCAGTATTTT
CASSTRQGVPDTQYF
>NA|TRBJ1-2|TRBV9
TGTGCCAGCAGCGTAGGTAACCCATCACACACCTATGGCTACACCTTC
CASSVGNPSHTYGYTF
>NA|TRBJ2-5|TRBV29-1
TGCAGCGTTACTTTCGGGACTTCCTCCACCCGGGAGACCCAGTACTTC
CSVTFGTSSTRETQYF
>NA|TRBJ1-1|TRBV2
TGTGCCAGCAGGGGCAGGTCGAACACTGAAGCTTTCTTT
CASRGRSNTEAFF
>NA|TRBJ2-5|TRBV6-1
TGTGCCAGCAGACAAGGGACAATCCAAGAGACCCAGTACTTC
CASRQGTIQETQYF
>NA|TRBJ1-5|TRBV28
TGTGCCAGCAGTTTATCAGATAGCAATCAGCCCCAGCATTTT
CASSLSDSNQPQHF
>TRBD1|TRBJ1-4|TRBV11-2
TGTGCCAGCAGGGATGGGACAGGGAGTAATGAAAAACTGTTTTTT
CASRDGTGSNEKLFF
>TRBD1|TRBJ1-1|TRBV7-6
TGTGCCAGCAGCTTATCGACAGGGATCACTGAAGCTTTCTTT
CASSLSTGITEAFF
>TRBD1|TRBJ2-3|TRBV11-3
TGTGCCAGCAGCATCGGACAGGGAACCACAGATACGCAGTATTTT
CASSIGQGTTDTQYF
>NA|TRBJ2-3|TRBV29-1
TGCAGCGCCCTACAGGGTTTGGGCTATACGCAGTATTTT
CSALQGLGYTQYF
>TRBD1|TRBJ2-7|TRBV6-5
TGTGCCAGCAGTAAGCCGGGACAGGGAGGCTACGAGCAGTACTTC
CASSKPGQGGYEQYF
>NA|TRBJ2-6|TRBV7-9
TGTGCCAGCAGCCCGTCCGGGGCCAACGTCCTGACTTTC
CASSPSGANVLTF
>NA|TRBJ2-3|TRBV9
TGTGCCAGCAGCGTAGCGAGGGATGGAGATACGCAGTATTTT
CASSVARDGDTQYF
>TRBD1|TRBJ1-5|TRBV19
TGTGCCAGTAGTACAGACAGGGGCAATCAGCCCCAGCATTTT
CASSTDRGNQPQHF
>NA|TRBJ2-1|TRBV11-2
TGTGCCAGCAGCTTTGGAGGGGCCTCCTACAATGAGCAGTTCTTC
CASSFGGASYNEQFF
>NA|TRBJ1-2|TRBV19
TGTGCCAGTAGTCCGAGCACAGGGAGCCCCTATGGCTACACCTTC
CASSPSTGSPYGYTF
>TRBD2|TRBJ2-1|TRBV10-3
TGTGCCATCAGTGGGTCCGGGAGGCCCTACAATGAGCAGTTCTTC
CAISGSGRPYNEQFF
>TRBD1|TRBJ1-2|TRBV15
TGTGCCACCAGCACTCGGACAGGGTCCTATGGCTACACCTTC
CATSTRTGSYGYTF
>TRBD2|TRBJ2-3|TRBV29-1
TGCAGCGTCCCGGGGGGATTCACAGATACGCAGTATTTT
CSVPGGFTDTQYF
>NA|TRBJ2-7|TRBV5-4
TGTGCCAGCAGCTTGCCTAGCTCCTACGAGCAGTACTTC
CASSLPSSYEQYF
>NA|TRBJ1-5|TRBV28
TGTGCCAGCAGTCAGCATCGGGGGGGGAATCAGCCCCAGCATTTT
CASSQHRGGNQPQHF
>TRBD2|TRBJ2-3|TRBV25-1
TGTGCCAGCAGTGATAGCGGGGGGGCCCCAGATACGCAGTATTTT
CASSDSGGAPDTQYF
>NA|TRBJ1-2|TRBV29-1
TGCAGCGTTGTTGAGGCCGACAGCCCTCACTATGGCTACACCTTC
CSVVEADSPHYGYTF
>TRBD2|TRBJ2-1|TRBV5-4
TGTGCCAGCAGCTTGGGTTCTAGCGGGGGGGCTGGGAATGAGCAGTTCTTC
CASSLGSSGGAGNEQFF
>TRBD1|TRBJ2-7|TRBV2
TGTGCCAGCAAGGGAGAAGGGGGCCGGTTCTACGAGCAGTACTTC
CASKGEGGRFYEQYF
>NA|TRBJ1-1|TRBV9
TGTGCCAGCAGCGAACAGCTAAACACTGAAGCTTTCTTT
CASSEQLNTEAFF
>NA|TRBJ1-3|TRBV7-9
TGTGCCAGCAGTTATGGGACATCCGGAAACACCATATATTTT
CASSYGTSGNTIYF
>NA|TRBJ1-5|TRBV7-2
TGTGCCAGCAGCTTAGCGACTCACCAGCCCCAGCATTTT
CASSLATHQPQHF
>NA|TRBJ2-7|TRBV4-1
TGCGCCAGCAGCCAAGGAGCCCTTAGACAGGAAGGGGACGAGCAGTACTTC
CASSQGALRQEGDEQYF
>TRBD1|TRBJ1-2|TRBV29-1
TGCAGCGTCGCCACCGGGACAGGGACCTATGGCTACACCTTC
CSVATGTGTYGYTF
>TRBD1|TRBJ1-4|TRBV7-2
TGTGCCAGCAGCCCCCAACCACAGGGGGTTGATGAAAAACTGTTTTTT
CASSPQPQGVDEKLFF
>NA|TRBJ1-6|TRBV6-5
TGTGCCAGCAGAAAAGGAGGAAAATGGCCCCTCCACTTT
CASRKGGKWPLHF
>TRBD1|TRBJ1-2|TRBV27
TGTGCCAGCAGTTTCGACAGGGTAGGCTATGGCTACACCTTC
CASSFDRVGYGYTF
>TRBD2|TRBJ2-3|TRBV2
TGTGCCAGCAGTGACGGACTAGCGAGGATGACAGATACGCAGTATTTT
CASSDGLARMTDTQYF